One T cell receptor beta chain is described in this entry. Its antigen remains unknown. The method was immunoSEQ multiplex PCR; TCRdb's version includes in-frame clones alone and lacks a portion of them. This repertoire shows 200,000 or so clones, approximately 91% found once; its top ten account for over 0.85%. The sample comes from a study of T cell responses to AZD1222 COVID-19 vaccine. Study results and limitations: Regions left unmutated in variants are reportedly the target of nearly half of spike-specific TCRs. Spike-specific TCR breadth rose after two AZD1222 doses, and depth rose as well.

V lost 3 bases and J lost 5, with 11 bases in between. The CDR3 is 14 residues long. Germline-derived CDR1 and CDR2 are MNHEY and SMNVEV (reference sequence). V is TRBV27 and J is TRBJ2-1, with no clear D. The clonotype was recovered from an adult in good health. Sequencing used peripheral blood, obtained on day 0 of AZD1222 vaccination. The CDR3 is CASSLVAVDNEQFF. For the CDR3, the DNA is TGTGCCAGCAGTTTGGTGGCGGTTGACAATGAGCAGTTCTTC.